What follows is one T cell receptor beta chain and its context. The sample is drawn from a study of blood T cells in healthy people across ages. Every participating donor contributed roughly 11 milliliters of peripheral blood through a draw. It was with a sample-barcoded 5' primer and a J-beta primer mix that a second PCR of roughly 7 to 12 cycles was run. Tags on each cDNA molecule came from a template-switch adaptor with 12 random nucleotides. Each CDR3 protein gets one entry after TCRdb re-called the 5' RACE reads with MiXCR. The table records over a million distinct CDR3 sequences, 35% to 50% of them present only once. CDR3 length equals 14 residues. Deletions cut 6 bases from V and 5 bases from J, with 16 bases between. Germline V CDR1 and CDR2: MNHEY, SMNVEV (reference sequence).

The TCR originated in a woman aged 60 to 75 in good health. The sequencing input was blood. The chain recombines TRBV27 with TRBJ1-1; no firm D call. The CDR3 reads CASSHPTEGTEAFF. CDR3 coding DNA: TGTGCCAGCAGCCACCCCACAGAGGGAACTGAAGCTTTCTTT.